This T cell receptor (beta chain) came from a study of shared clonotypes between healthy human individuals. Study details: Donors consisted of two women and three men between 18 and 49. For every donor, three CD4 naive, three CD4 memory, two CD8 naive and one CD8 memory plates were used. General observations from the study: Naive subsets typically showed greater estimated richness than memory subsets.

The CDR3 has 15 amino acids. Germline V gives CDR1 MNHNS, CDR2 SASEGT. V lost 2 bases to trimming and J lost 4 bases, with 14 bases between them. The data were produced by immunoSEQ multiplex PCR, yet TCRdb's version contains in-frame clones alone and is incomplete. The table records under 2,000,000 clones, about 95% of them present only once. Naive CD8 cells comprised CD45RO-negative, CCR7-positively selected cells, excluding terminally differentiated effector memory CD45RA+ cells. For this clone: The target antigen is unknown.

The sample was naive CD8+ T cells sorted from blood. The chain uses TRBV6-1 and TRBJ2-5; D may match TRBD1 or TRBD2 (6 bases each). The TCR was taken from a man aged 18 to 29 in good health. The CDR3 region is CASSERGRGGETQYF. The CDR3 coding sequence is TGTGCCAGCAGTGAACGAGGCAGGGGAGGAGAGACCCAGTACTTC.